This TCR beta chain originates from a study of blood T cells in healthy people across ages. Together with a sample-barcoded 5' primer, a J-beta primer mix was included in a second PCR lasting about 7 to 12 cycles. TCRdb ran MiXCR on the 5' RACE reads and lists one entry per CDR3 protein. The sample records hundreds of thousands of distinct CDR3 sequences, about 54% being singletons. Donors were systemically healthy Caucasian individuals from Russia aged roughly 6 to 95 years. Germline CDR1 SEHNR, CDR2 FQNEAQ (reference sequence). V was cut by 5 bases and J by 6 bases, with 10 bases left in between. The CDR3 totals 12 residues.

The sequencing input was blood. The chain couples TRBV7-9 to TRBJ1-2; D uncertain. The receptor was isolated from a man aged 55 to 70 in good health. This CDR3 reads CASSARRDGYTF. CDR3 DNA sequence: TGTGCCAGCAGCGCCCGCCGGGATGGCTACACCTTC.